The 25 T cell receptor beta chains below all came from one sample that was sequenced in a study of radiation and T cells in renal cell carcinoma. Sample time point: blood 2 weeks post-SBRT. Indicated treatment: 15 Gy SBRT to primary tumor, nephrectomy 4 weeks later. Libraries were prepared by immunoSEQ multiplex PCR; TCRdb keeps only in-frame clonotypes and omits some of them. The repertoire holds about 60,000 clones, around three quarters seen once, with 6.5% to 8% in the top ten. The sample consisted of blood, taken from a patient whose treatment included radiotherapy and nephrectomy. These receptors originate from a man aged 60-69 years with renal cell carcinoma.

The gene calls are TRBV2 and TRBJ2-7; 8 positions match TRBD2. Germline V gene lookup returns CDR1 SNHLY and CDR2 FYNNEI. The J segment lost 4 bases and the V segment lost 7 bases, leaving 9 bases of the junction unmatched. The CDR3 covers 14 residues. CDR3 coding DNA: TGTGCCAGCAAGAACGGGAGGGGGGGGTACGAGCAGTACGTC. As protein: CASKNGRGGYEQYV.

This chain uses TRBV11-2 with TRBJ1-4, with D tentatively TRBD1 (6 bases). The CDR3 sequence is 18 residues long. Trimming took off 5 bases at V and 5 bases at J, with 24 bases between the two ends. CDR1 is SGHAT, CDR2 FQNNGV, per germline. The CDR3 reads CASSGTGMGVNVNEKLFF. CDR3 in DNA: TGTGCCAGCAGCGGAACAGGGATGGGTGTCAACGTCAATGAAAAACTGTTTTTT.

This chain links TRBV5-1 with TRBJ1-1; 7 bases are a match to TRBD1. Germline V gene data show CDR1 as SGHRS and CDR2 as YFSETQ. The V and J ends lost 4 bases and 3 bases, in that order; junction bases with no gene match: 3. The CDR3 runs to 13 residues. The chain's CDR3 is CASSATGDTEAFF. CDR3 DNA sequence: TGCGCCAGCAGCGCCACAGGGGACACTGAAGCTTTCTTT.

The rearrangement joins TRBV7-9 to TRBJ2-5; 8 bases line up with TRBD1. The germline gives CDR1 SEHNR, CDR2 FQNEAQ (reference sequence). There are 14 residues in the CDR3. After removal of 3 bases from V and 3 bases from J, the junction contained 3 bases not matched to a gene. The CDR3 loop reads CASSFLDREETQYF. The DNA for the CDR3 is TGTGCCAGCAGCTTTTTGGACAGGGAAGAGACCCAGTACTTC.

The rearrangement uses TRBV6-1 and TRBJ2-7; 8 bases line up with TRBD1. This CDR3 is built from 13 residues. J was trimmed by 7 bases and V by 6 bases; bases with no gene match: 8. The germline V gene encodes CDR1 MNHNS and CDR2 SASEGT. The CDR3 nucleotides read TGTGCCAGCAGCGGGACAGGTGTTGATGAGCAGTACGTC. Translated, it gives CASSGTGVDEQYV.

V usage is TRBV14 and J usage is TRBJ2-3; D uncertain. The V end was cut by 4 bases, the J end by 8 bases, with 7 bases between. The germline V gene encodes CDR1 SGHDN and CDR2 FVKESK. The CDR3 totals 11 residues. CDR3 in amino acids: CASSLPGTQYF. As DNA, the CDR3 is TGTGCCAGCAGCCTTCCCGGTACGCAGTATTTT. Full variable domain (outside the CDR3, taken from reference TRBV14 and TRBJ2-3): EAGVTQFPSHSVIEKGQTVTLRCDPISGHDNLYWYRRVMGKEIKFLLHFVKESKQDESGMPNNRFLAERTGGTYSTLKVQPAELEDSGVYFCASSLPGTQYFGPGTRLTVL.

The gene calls are TRBV4-3 and TRBJ2-7, with D unclear. This CDR3 region has 13 residues. Germline V gene lookup returns CDR1 LGHNA and CDR2 YSLEER. The V gene lost 0 bases and the J gene lost 3 bases, with 6 bases spanning the gap. DNA for the CDR3: TGCGCCAGCAGCCAAGAGGCTCTCTACGAGCAGTACTTC. Amino acid sequence: CASSQEALYEQYF.

The chain has TRBV6-6 and TRBJ1-1, with a possible D match to TRBD1 (6 bases). V dropped 4 bases and J dropped 5 bases, with 11 bases sitting between them. The germline V gene has CDR1 MNHNY and CDR2 SVGAGI (reference sequence). CDR3 length: 13 amino acids. For the CDR3, the DNA is TGTGCCAGCAGTTGGATCGGACAGACTGAAGCTTTCTTT. Translation gives CASSWIGQTEAFF.

V is TRBV9 and J is TRBJ2-1; 8 positions agree with TRBD1. This CDR3 has 16 residues. V lost 4 bases, J lost 0 bases, and 6 bases stayed unmatched. CDR1 SGDLS and CDR2 YYNGEE come from the germline V gene. The CDR3 sequence is CASSRTDRASYNEQFF. CDR3 coding DNA: TGTGCCAGCAGCCGGACGGACAGGGCCTCCTACAATGAGCAGTTCTTC.

This clone has just a few counts. The chain joins TRBV28 to TRBJ1-1; D not certain. This CDR3 spans 14 amino acids. V lost 4 bases and J lost 0, with 9 bases in between. The germline V gene encodes CDR1 MDHEN and CDR2 SYDVKM. As DNA, the CDR3 is TGTGCCAGCAGTTGGGCAGCCGTGAACACTGAAGCTTTCTTT. It codes for CASSWAAVNTEAFF.

This rearrangement joins TRBV5-1 to TRBJ1-1; weak D call: TRBD1 (5 bases). V was trimmed by 1 base and J by 4 bases, leaving 8 bases between them. This CDR3 region has 13 residues. CDR1 SGHRS and CDR2 YFSETQ come from the germline V gene. CDR3 sequence: CASSLPGGTEAFF. The CDR3 bases are TGCGCCAGCAGCTTGCCCGGGGGCACTGAAGCTTTCTTT.

The J gene is TRBJ2-1, the V gene TRBV14; tentative D call: TRBD2 (5 bases). The CDR3 totals 12 residues. CDR1 is SGHDN and CDR2 is FVKESK in the germline V gene. Trimming removed 4 bases at V and 7 bases at J, with 8 bases between. CDR3 protein: CASSLALNEQFF. As DNA, the CDR3 is TGTGCCAGCAGCCTAGCGTTGAATGAGCAGTTCTTC.

The rearrangement links TRBV5-1 to TRBJ2-7, with D maybe TRBD2 (6 bases). The CDR3 is 19 amino acids. V lost 0 bases, J lost 3 bases, and 25 bases lay in between. Germline loops: CDR1 SGHRS, CDR2 YFSETQ. The DNA for the CDR3 is TGCGCCAGCAGCTTGGCGGGTCCGGCGGGGTACAACCGCAACTACGAGCAGTACTTC. This sequence encodes CASSLAGPAGYNRNYEQYF. Complete variable domain (other parts from reference TRBV5-1 and TRBJ2-7): KAGVTQTPRYLIKTRGQQVTLSCSPISGHRSVSWYQQTPGQGLQFLFEYFSETQRNKGNFPGRFSGRQFSNSRSEMNVSTLELGDSALYLCASSLAGPAGYNRNYEQYFGPGTRLTVT.

The gene calls are TRBV7-2 and TRBJ1-3; no definite D call. Trimming left V 2 bases short and J 4 bases short, with 12 bases between. The CDR3 is 15 amino acids. CDR1 is SGHTA and CDR2 is FQGNSA in the germline V gene. CDR3 coding DNA: TGTGCCAGCAGCTTACTCGACGGGGTGGGAAACACCATATATTTT. It yields the protein CASSLLDGVGNTIYF.

The J gene is TRBJ1-1, the V gene TRBV14; D not resolved. The CDR3 spans 15 residues. Trimming left V 0 bases short and J 0 bases short, with 8 bases between. Germline V gene data show CDR1 as SGHDN and CDR2 as FVKESK. CDR3 residues: CASSQDLRMNTEAFF. The CDR3 bases are TGTGCCAGCAGCCAAGATCTTCGTATGAACACTGAAGCTTTCTTT.

The chain links TRBV7-8 to TRBJ1-1, with 8 bases lining up with TRBD1. With V trimmed by 6 bases and J by 5 bases, 5 bases remained unmatched. CDR3 length: 13 amino acids. Germline CDR1 is SGHVS and CDR2 is FQNEAQ. The CDR3, as DNA: TGTGCCAGCAGTTCGACAGGGGTTACTGAAGCTTTCTTT. Encoded protein: CASSSTGVTEAFF.

The J gene is TRBJ1-2, the V gene TRBV6-5; no firm D call. Germline V CDR1 and CDR2: MNHEY, SVGAGI. This CDR3 comprises 13 residues. V was shortened by 5 bases and J by 8 bases, with 15 bases between the two germline ends. The CDR3 region has the DNA TGTGCCAGCAGTAGGGAAGTCGCTGGGGGCTACACCTTC. Its translation: CASSREVAGGYTF.

The gene calls are TRBV6-5 and TRBJ1-4; D is possibly TRBD1 (6 bases). The germline V gene has CDR1 MNHEY and CDR2 SVGAGI. V gave up 6 bases and J gave up 0 bases, with 8 bases separating them. The CDR3 extends over 14 amino acids. The CDR3 nucleotides read TGTGCCAGCAGCTACAGGGCAACTAATGAAAAACTGTTTTTT. Translation gives CASSYRATNEKLFF.

This chain links TRBV28 with TRBJ1-1; D is uncertain. V lost 1 base, J lost 5 bases, and 5 bases lay in between. Germline CDR1 is MDHEN and CDR2 is SYDVKM. The CDR3 length is 12 residues. CDR3 sequence (DNA): TGTGCCAGCAGTTTATCAGTAACTGAAGCTTTCTTT. It codes for CASSLSVTEAFF. The entire variable domain, with the rest obtained from reference TRBV28 and TRBJ1-1, is as follows: DVKVTQSSRYLVKRTGEKVFLECVQDMDHENMFWYRQDPGLGLRLIYFSYDVKMKEKGDIPEGYSVSREKKERFSLILESASTNQTSMYLCASSLSVTEAFFGQGTRLTVV.

DNA of the CDR3: TGCGCCAGCAGCTTAATCCAAGAAGAGACCCAGTACTTC. Encoded protein: CASSLIQEETQYF. This chain joins TRBV5-1 and TRBJ2-5; no clear D gene. Germline V gene sequence: CDR1 SGHRS, CDR2 YFSETQ. This CDR3 has 13 amino acids. Trimming removed 2 bases from V and 3 bases from J, with 8 bases in between.

This chain joins TRBV11-3 and TRBJ2-3; D might be TRBD2 (5 bases). The length of the CDR3 is 13 residues. V lost 3 bases, J lost 14 bases, and 18 bases lay in between. Germline V CDR1 and CDR2: SGHNT, YENEEA. CDR3 amino acids: CASSLIGLATPYF. CDR3 bases: TGTGCCAGCAGCTTGATAGGTCTAGCTACTCCGTATTTT.

This clone was seen a single time. The J gene is TRBJ2-5, the V gene TRBV6-5; unclear D gene. CDR1 and CDR2 from the germline V gene are MNHEY and SVGAGI. This CDR3 spans 12 amino acids. Trimming removed 6 bases at V and 3 bases at J, with 8 bases between. The CDR3 loop is CASSPFKETQYF. In DNA form, the CDR3 reads TGTGCCAGCAGCCCTTTCAAAGAGACCCAGTACTTC.

The V call is TRBV6-1, the J call TRBJ2-7; D gene ambiguous. The CDR3 has 13 residues. The germline V gene has CDR1 MNHNS and CDR2 SASEGT. Trimming removed 5 bases at V and 6 bases at J, with 14 bases between. CDR3 sequence reads: CASSLFKGGEQYV. Here the CDR3 DNA reads TGTGCCAGCAGTTTGTTTAAAGGTGGCGAGCAGTACGTC.

This chain links TRBV6-5 with TRBJ2-6; D is uncertain. Germline V CDR1 and CDR2: MNHEY, SVGAGI. This CDR3 has 13 amino acids. V lost 6 bases, J lost 0 bases, and 3 bases lay in between. The CDR3 protein is CASSLSGANVLTF. The CDR3 region has the DNA TGTGCCAGCAGCCTCTCTGGGGCCAACGTCCTGACTTTC.

The chain is built from TRBV19 and TRBJ1-1; no reliable D call. The CDR3 length is 12 residues. CDR1 is LNHDA, CDR2 SQIVND, per germline (reference sequence). The V gene lost 2 bases and the J gene lost 7 bases, with 8 bases spanning the gap. In DNA form, the CDR3 reads TGTGCCAGTAGTATATCTGGGGTTGAAGCTTTCTTT. Translating it yields CASSISGVEAFF. The variable domain in full, completed from reference TRBV19 and TRBJ1-1, reads DGGITQSPKYLFRKEGQNVTLSCEQNLNHDAMYWYRQDPGQGLRLIYYSQIVNDFQKGDIAEGYSVSREKKESFPLTVTSAQKNPTAFYLCASSISGVEAFFGQGTRLTVV.